The entry below describes one T cell receptor (beta chain). The sample belongs to a study of sequential checkpoint blockade in melanoma. Study at large: Patients were randomized 1:1 to nivolumab-then-ipilimumab or ipilimumab-then-nivolumab first-line.

As to treatment: randomized to nivolumab then ipilimumab (arm A) or the reverse (arm B). The repertoire was sequenced with immunoSEQ multiplex PCR; TCRdb's copy has only in-frame clones and lacks some. The sample lists around 37,000 clones; roughly 32% were seen once. From germline, CDR1 is SGHRS and CDR2 YFSETQ. V gave up 0 bases and J gave up 2 bases, with 8 bases separating them. The CDR3 is 14 residues long. The sequencing used tumor tissue (inferred from file names), collected from a patient given nivolumab and ipilimumab in sequence. The clonotype comes from a human donor with melanoma. The chain has TRBV5-1 and TRBJ1-2; no firm D call. The CDR3, as DNA: TGCGCCAGCAGCTTGGAATCGGGGAACTATGGCTACACCTTC. Translation gives CASSLESGNYGYTF. Filled out from reference TRBV5-1 and TRBJ1-2, the complete variable domain reads KAGVTQTPRYLIKTRGQQVTLSCSPISGHRSVSWYQQTPGQGLQFLFEYFSETQRNKGNFPGRFSGRQFSNSRSEMNVSTLELGDSALYLCASSLESGNYGYTFGSGTRLTVV.